This TCR beta chain was sequenced in a study of T cell changes during pregnancy in multiple sclerosis. The CDR3 is made up of 16 amino acids. Germline loops: CDR1 SEHNR, CDR2 FQNEAQ (reference sequence). Trimming removed 2 bases from V and 2 bases from J; junction bases left unmatched: 3. Sequenced by immunoSEQ multiplex PCR; TCRdb stores in-frame clones only, minus some. The table records 30,000 or so clones, more than 90% of them present only once. This sequence was found in a female donor in good health, enrolled as a control in a pregnancy study. The chain combines TRBV7-9 with TRBJ2-2; 9 bases fit TRBD2. The sequences come from CD4+ T cells from peripheral blood mononuclear cells, collected in the second trimester of pregnancy. The CDR3 here is CASSLYSGGNTGELFF. The CDR3 region has the DNA TGTGCCAGCAGCTTATATAGCGGGGGCAACACCGGGGAGCTGTTTTTT.